This note documents a single T cell receptor (beta chain) sequence. Its specificity is not known. CDR3 length: 15 amino acids. Germline CDR1 and CDR2: SEHNR and FQNEAQ (reference sequence). Trimming removed 2 bases from V and 4 bases from J, with 13 bases in between. Using immunoSEQ multiplex PCR, the repertoire was profiled, and TCRdb retains in-frame clones only, with some absent. The sample yields approximately 140,000 clones, more than 85% seen once. These data are taken from a study of T cell responses to AZD1222 COVID-19 vaccine. General observations from the study: Sampled repertoires all dated from after the peak T cell response. Per reports, nearly half of all spike-specific TCRs target regions that are unmutated in variants. Donors were mostly white British, more females; clonal diversity possibly underestimated.

The rearrangement uses TRBV7-9 and TRBJ2-3; D perhaps matches TRBD1 (5 bases). This receptor was identified in an adult who received the AZD1222 COVID-19 vaccine. The material was peripheral blood, obtained 28 days after the second AZD1222 dose. The CDR3, as DNA: TGTGCCAGCAGCTTACTCGGTCTCAGGGCAGATACGCAGTATTTT. It encodes CASSLLGLRADTQYF.